A selection of T cell receptor beta chains follows, all from one sample in a study of T-cell memory formation after mild COVID-19. TCRdb reanalysed the 5' RACE reads using MiXCR and keeps one entry per CDR3 protein. The sample records roughly 600,000 distinct CDR3 sequences, more than 15% being singletons. The sequencing sample was made of PBMCs or a T cell subset sorted from them (not recorded which). These receptors all stem from an adult woman who had mild COVID-19 (a few samples of this study predate the infection). Cell type and time point are not known. Both conserved end residues are part of each CDR3. D genes are given only for firm matches. Expanded clones are given a class, and other clones once, few, many or no size at all.

clone_size: -; j_call: TRBJ2-1; d_call: TRBD1; v_call: TRBV24-1; cdr3_nt: TGTGCCACCGGGGACAGGAGCTACGAAGGGGACAATGAGCAGTTCTTC; cdr3_aa: CATGDRSYEGDNEQFF
clone_size: few; j_call: TRBJ2-7; d_call: -; v_call: TRBV11-2; cdr3_nt: TGTGCCAGCAGCCCCGGAGCGTACCTTACCGATCGCTCCTACGAGCAGTACTTC; cdr3_aa: CASSPGAYLTDRSYEQYF
clone_size: -; j_call: TRBJ1-2; d_call: -; v_call: TRBV5-1; cdr3_nt: TGCGCCAGCAGCCCGGGTCAGTATGGCTACACCTTC; cdr3_aa: CASSPGQYGYTF
clone_size: -; j_call: TRBJ2-7; d_call: TRBD1; v_call: TRBV9; cdr3_nt: TGTGCCAGCAGCCCGACGGACAGGGTCTACGAGCAGTACTTC; cdr3_aa: CASSPTDRVYEQYF
clone_size: -; j_call: TRBJ1-5; d_call: -; v_call: TRBV2; cdr3_nt: TGTGCCAGCTCAAGAAAAGGGGGCAATCAGCCCCAGCATTTT; cdr3_aa: CASSRKGGNQPQHF
clone_size: -; j_call: TRBJ2-3; d_call: -; v_call: TRBV20-1; cdr3_nt: TGCAGTGCCCTACCGGGAACGGAATGGGGGGATACGCAGTATTTT; cdr3_aa: CSALPGTEWGDTQYF
clone_size: -; j_call: TRBJ2-7; d_call: TRBD1; v_call: TRBV5-1; cdr3_nt: TGCGCCAGCAGCTCCTGGGTCGCCGGGACAGTCTCCTACGAGCAGTACTTC; cdr3_aa: CASSSWVAGTVSYEQYF
clone_size: few; j_call: TRBJ1-5; d_call: -; v_call: TRBV30; cdr3_nt: TGTGCCTGGAGCTACGCCGGGACCCTCGGCCTCAATCAGCCCCAGCATTTT; cdr3_aa: CAWSYAGTLGLNQPQHF
clone_size: -; j_call: TRBJ2-2; d_call: -; v_call: TRBV10-3; cdr3_nt: TGTGCCATCGGTGGTACGGGCACCGGGGAGCTGTTTTTT; cdr3_aa: CAIGGTGTGELFF
clone_size: -; j_call: TRBJ2-2; d_call: -; v_call: TRBV7-8; cdr3_nt: TGTGCCAGCAGCTTACAGGGAATGGATAGATCGGTCAACACCGGGGAGCTGTTTTTT; cdr3_aa: CASSLQGMDRSVNTGELFF
clone_size: -; j_call: TRBJ2-7; d_call: TRBD2; v_call: TRBV27; cdr3_nt: TGTGCCAGCAGTTCCCTAGCGGGAGGAGGGGGTAAATACGAGCAGTACTTC; cdr3_aa: CASSSLAGGGGKYEQYF
clone_size: few; j_call: TRBJ2-2; d_call: -; v_call: TRBV7-6; cdr3_nt: TGTGCCAGCAGCCCCTCCGCAGCGAACACCGGGGAGCTGTTTTTT; cdr3_aa: CASSPSAANTGELFF
clone_size: few; j_call: TRBJ2-7; d_call: -; v_call: TRBV20-1; cdr3_nt: TGCAGTGCTAGAGGCGGGCGGAGCACCTACGAGCAGTACTTC; cdr3_aa: CSARGGRSTYEQYF
clone_size: -; j_call: TRBJ1-5; d_call: TRBD1; v_call: TRBV7-8; cdr3_nt: TGTGCCAGCAGCTCTAGCCCCACCCGGACAGGGGGCCTTCGACAGCCCCAGCATTTT; cdr3_aa: CASSSSPTRTGGLRQPQHF
clone_size: -; j_call: TRBJ1-5; d_call: TRBD1; v_call: TRBV5-1; cdr3_nt: TGCGCCAGCAGCTTGGAGGGACAGATCTTACAGCCCCAGCATTTT; cdr3_aa: CASSLEGQILQPQHF
clone_size: -; j_call: TRBJ2-3; d_call: TRBD2; v_call: TRBV11-2; cdr3_nt: TGTGCCAGCAGCTCGTCTATAAGTAGCGGGAGGGCAGATACGCAGTATTTT; cdr3_aa: CASSSSISSGRADTQYF
clone_size: few; j_call: TRBJ1-3; d_call: TRBD1; v_call: TRBV6-1; cdr3_nt: TGTGCCAGCAGTGTTGGGACAGGGGATGGAAACACCATATATTTT; cdr3_aa: CASSVGTGDGNTIYF
clone_size: -; j_call: TRBJ1-6; d_call: TRBD1; v_call: TRBV11-2; cdr3_nt: TGTGCCAGCAGCTCCCTAATACAGGGGGGTAATTCACCCCTCCACTTT; cdr3_aa: CASSSLIQGGNSPLHF
clone_size: few; j_call: TRBJ2-5; d_call: TRBD1; v_call: TRBV30; cdr3_nt: TGTGCCGGATCAGGGGGCGGTAAGACCCAGTACTTC; cdr3_aa: CAGSGGGKTQYF
clone_size: many; j_call: TRBJ2-2; d_call: -; v_call: TRBV29-1; cdr3_nt: TGCAGCGTTGGGGAGTTGCGGAGAACCGGGGAGCTGTTTTTT; cdr3_aa: CSVGELRRTGELFF
clone_size: -; j_call: TRBJ1-6; d_call: -; v_call: TRBV7-8; cdr3_nt: TGTGCCAGCAGCTCCAGGGAGGAGGGGCTTTATAATTCACCCCTCCACTTT; cdr3_aa: CASSSREEGLYNSPLHF
clone_size: few; j_call: TRBJ2-3; d_call: TRBD2; v_call: TRBV7-2; cdr3_nt: TGTGCCAGCAGCTTCACTAGCGGGGTAGCGGGCACAGATACGCAGTATTTT; cdr3_aa: CASSFTSGVAGTDTQYF
clone_size: -; j_call: TRBJ2-1; d_call: TRBD2; v_call: TRBV7-2; cdr3_nt: TGTGCCAGCAGAGTAGCGGGGGGGCTCGCCAATGAGCAGTTCTTC; cdr3_aa: CASRVAGGLANEQFF
clone_size: few; j_call: TRBJ2-1; d_call: TRBD1; v_call: TRBV2; cdr3_nt: TGTGCCAGCAGCTTCAGACAGGGGGCGATGTTAGATGAGCAGTTCTTC; cdr3_aa: CASSFRQGAMLDEQFF
clone_size: few; j_call: TRBJ2-2; d_call: -; v_call: TRBV27; cdr3_nt: TGTGCCAGCCTACGGGACGGAAATTTCGCGAACACCGGGGAGCTGTTTTTT; cdr3_aa: CASLRDGNFANTGELFF
clone_size: -; j_call: TRBJ2-1; d_call: -; v_call: TRBV7-9; cdr3_nt: TGTGCCAGCAGCTTATGGGTCCAGCTGGATGGGAATGAGCAGTTCTTC; cdr3_aa: CASSLWVQLDGNEQFF
clone_size: -; j_call: TRBJ1-1; d_call: -; v_call: TRBV5-5; cdr3_nt: TGTGCCAGCTACGTCCGACTCACTGAAGCTTTCTTT; cdr3_aa: CASYVRLTEAFF
clone_size: few; j_call: TRBJ2-5; d_call: TRBD1; v_call: TRBV20-1; cdr3_nt: TGCAGTGCACATGACAGGGCTTCTCAAGAGACCCAGTACTTC; cdr3_aa: CSAHDRASQETQYF
clone_size: many; j_call: TRBJ2-7; d_call: -; v_call: TRBV4-3; cdr3_nt: TGCGCCAGCAGCCAAGATGTGAGTTTTAGGGAGACCTACGAGCAGTACTTC; cdr3_aa: CASSQDVSFRETYEQYF
clone_size: -; j_call: TRBJ2-7; d_call: -; v_call: TRBV20-1; cdr3_nt: TGCAGTGCTAGAGATGGACAGTCCTACTACGAGCAGTACTTC; cdr3_aa: CSARDGQSYYEQYF
clone_size: -; j_call: TRBJ2-7; d_call: TRBD2; v_call: TRBV6-5; cdr3_nt: TGTGCCAGCAGTTATCAAGAAGGACTAGCGGGCGAGCAGTACTTC; cdr3_aa: CASSYQEGLAGEQYF
clone_size: -; j_call: TRBJ2-3; d_call: -; v_call: TRBV5-1; cdr3_nt: TGCGCCAGCAGCTTCCTCACTAGTCCCGACGATGATACGCAGTATTTT; cdr3_aa: CASSFLTSPDDDTQYF
clone_size: few; j_call: TRBJ1-2; d_call: TRBD1; v_call: TRBV20-1; cdr3_nt: TGCAGTGTCCCGACAGGGGGAATTAACTATGGCTACACCTTC; cdr3_aa: CSVPTGGINYGYTF
clone_size: few; j_call: TRBJ2-1; d_call: -; v_call: TRBV30; cdr3_nt: TGTGCCTGGCATCAGGGCGGATACAATGAGCAGTTCTTC; cdr3_aa: CAWHQGGYNEQFF
clone_size: few; j_call: TRBJ1-4; d_call: TRBD1; v_call: TRBV20-1; cdr3_nt: TGCAGTGCCAAGACACAGGGGGCCGAAAAACTGTTTTTT; cdr3_aa: CSAKTQGAEKLFF
clone_size: -; j_call: TRBJ2-6; d_call: -; v_call: TRBV9; cdr3_nt: TGTGCCAGCAGCGTAGTGAGCAGCCGCTCTGGGGCCAACGTCCTGACTTTC; cdr3_aa: CASSVVSSRSGANVLTF
clone_size: few; j_call: TRBJ2-7; d_call: TRBD2; v_call: TRBV20-1; cdr3_nt: TGCAGTGCTAGAGATCGGATCGCAGCGGGGGTTTCCTACGAGCAGTACTTC; cdr3_aa: CSARDRIAAGVSYEQYF
clone_size: many; j_call: TRBJ2-7; d_call: TRBD1; v_call: TRBV4-1; cdr3_nt: TGCGCCAGCAGCCTAAGAAGGGGAAGACAGGGATCCTCCTCAGAATACGAGCAGTACTTC; cdr3_aa: CASSLRRGRQGSSSEYEQYF
clone_size: -; j_call: TRBJ1-4; d_call: -; v_call: TRBV6-2/TRBV6-3; cdr3_nt: TGTGCCAGCAGTAACCCGACTCACAGGATAACTAATGAAAAACTGTTTTTT; cdr3_aa: CASSNPTHRITNEKLFF